One T cell receptor beta chain is described in this entry. This CDR3 is built from 17 residues. Germline CDR1 is LGHNA and CDR2 is YNFKEQ. The V end lost 1 base, the J end lost 6 bases, and 21 bases lay between the germline ends. TCRdb keeps only in-frame clones here, not all; method: immunoSEQ multiplex PCR. Here the sample spans roughly 150,000 clones, around 81% being singletons. This sample was taken from a study of cytomegalovirus exposure and HLA in healthy donors. The sample comprised PBMCs. This chain joins TRBV4-2 and TRBJ1-2; weak D call: TRBD1 (6 bases). The receptor comes from a young man in good health and CMV-seropositive. The CDR3 region is CASSQASLGGRGDGYTF. In DNA form, the CDR3 reads TGTGCCAGCAGCCAAGCGTCCCTCGGGGGGCGCGGAGATGGCTACACCTTC.